One sample yielded the 22 T cell receptor beta chains listed below, sequenced in a study of cytomegalovirus exposure and HLA in healthy donors. The primer mix had 60 Vbeta and 13 Jbeta primers. Libraries were prepared by immunoSEQ multiplex PCR; TCRdb keeps only in-frame clonotypes and omits some of them. Among 110,000 or so clones, approximately 80% were seen once, and the ten largest hold around 5.3%. The specimen was PBMCs. Every receptor here comes from a male donor in good health and CMV-seronegative.

This chain uses TRBV6-5 with TRBJ2-7; D may be TRBD1 (5 bases). The CDR3 consists of 15 residues. Germline CDR1 reads MNHEY; CDR2 reads SVGAGI. V dropped 9 bases and J dropped 2 bases, with 20 bases sitting between them. The CDR3 coding sequence is TGTGCCAGTCAGAGAAGCACAGGCTCTACCTACGAGCAGTACTTC. Translating gives CASQRSTGSTYEQYF.

V gene TRBV18 combines with J gene TRBJ2-1; 13 positions agree with TRBD2. With 3 bases clipped from V and 9 bases from J, the junction kept 5 bases outside the gene matches. This CDR3 spans 15 amino acids. CDR1 is KGHSH, CDR2 LQKENI, per germline. Here the CDR3 reads CASSPGLAGLGEQFF. The CDR3 bases are TGTGCCAGCTCACCGGGACTAGCGGGACTCGGTGAGCAGTTCTTC.

J is TRBJ2-1 and V is TRBV18, with D possibly matching TRBD2 (7 bases). CDR3 length: 16 amino acids. Trimming stripped 2 bases from V and 2 bases from J, with 13 bases between. The germline gives CDR1 KGHSH, CDR2 LQKENI. The CDR3 loop reads CASSPIGGAAYNEQFF. The CDR3 nucleotides are TGTGCCAGCTCACCAATTGGGGGGGCCGCCTACAATGAGCAGTTCTTC.

This chain joins TRBV4-3 and TRBJ2-2, with D maybe TRBD1 (6 bases). CDR3 length: 18 residues. Trimming shortened V by 0 bases and J by 1 base, and 15 bases separated the two germline ends. CDR1 is LGHNA and CDR2 is YSLEER in the germline V gene. The CDR3 nucleotides read TGCGCCAGCAGCCAAGATCGCCAGTGGGGGCTGAACACCGGGGAGCTGTTTTTT. It encodes CASSQDRQWGLNTGELFF.

The chain employs TRBV5-6 and TRBJ2-7, with D perhaps matching TRBD1 (6 bases). The CDR3 consists of 15 residues. V was shortened by 4 bases and J by 3 bases, with 17 bases between the two germline ends. Per germline, CDR1 SGHDT and CDR2 YYEEEE. CDR3 residues: CASSIRDTAVYEQYF. CDR3 coding DNA: TGTGCCAGCAGCATCCGGGACACCGCCGTCTACGAGCAGTACTTC.

The chain carries TRBV14 and TRBJ2-5; D gene uncertain. The CDR3 covers 17 residues. V was cut by 1 base and J by 0 bases, with 15 bases left in between. Germline V gene sequence: CDR1 SGHDN, CDR2 FVKESK. CDR3 DNA sequence: TGTGCCAGCAGCCAAGGCCGACGGGTCTTTAACCAAGAGACCCAGTACTTC. Translated, it gives CASSQGRRVFNQETQYF.

The rearrangement uses TRBV14 and TRBJ2-2, with D maybe TRBD2 (5 bases). Trimming cost V 0 bases and J 2 bases, with 16 bases left between them. Looked up from germline, CDR1 is SGHDN and CDR2 is FVKESK. The length of the CDR3 is 18 residues. The CDR3 loop reads CASSQELDGNPNTGELFF. The CDR3 DNA reads as TGTGCCAGCAGCCAAGAGTTAGACGGGAACCCCAACACCGGGGAGCTGTTTTTT.

The rearrangement uses TRBV4-1 and TRBJ1-4; 11 nucleotides align to TRBD1. Trimming cost V 3 bases and J 8 bases; bases outside gene matches: 11. The CDR3 covers 17 residues. Germline CDR1 is MGHRA and CDR2 is YSYEKL. CDR3 in amino acids: CASSQLGTGGRKEKLFF. The CDR3 DNA is TGCGCCAGCAGCCAGCTGGGGACAGGGGGTCGGAAGGAAAAACTGTTTTTT.

J is TRBJ2-2 and V is TRBV5-1; possible D gene TRBD1, 6 bases. Germline V gene lookup returns CDR1 SGHRS and CDR2 YFSETQ. V was clipped by 0 bases and J by 4 bases, with 13 bases between them. The CDR3 is made up of 16 amino acids. The CDR3 bases are TGCGCCAGCAGCTTGGAGGGCAGGGGTGGCACCGGGGAGCTGTTTTTT. The encoded protein is CASSLEGRGGTGELFF. Combining the CDR3 with reference TRBV5-1 and TRBJ2-2 gives the whole variable domain KAGVTQTPRYLIKTRGQQVTLSCSPISGHRSVSWYQQTPGQGLQFLFEYFSETQRNKGNFPGRFSGRQFSNSRSEMNVSTLELGDSALYLCASSLEGRGGTGELFFGEGSRLTVL.

The CDR3 DNA is TGCGCCAGCAGCCCTCGACTAGCGGGAGTGTCAGATACGCAGTATTTT. As protein: CASSPRLAGVSDTQYF. The V call is TRBV4-3, the J call TRBJ2-3; the match to TRBD2 covers 12 bases. J gave up 4 bases and V 4 bases, and 6 bases lay outside the gene matches. CDR3 length equals 16 residues. Germline V CDR1 and CDR2: LGHNA, YSLEER.

The chain joins TRBV5-1 to TRBJ1-5; D unclear. From germline, CDR1 is SGHRS and CDR2 YFSETQ. V was pared by 3 bases and J by 5 bases, with 9 bases between. The CDR3 extends over 13 amino acids. The CDR3 DNA sequence: TGCGCCAGCAGCTACAGCCCAGATCAGCCCCAGCATTTT. This sequence encodes CASSYSPDQPQHF.

This clone was counted only a few times. The chain has TRBV6-1 and TRBJ1-3; 11 positions match TRBD1. With V trimmed by 5 bases and J by 8 bases, 8 bases remained unmatched. CDR1 and CDR2 (germline): MNHNS, SASEGT. This CDR3 has 15 amino acids. CDR3 DNA: TGTGCCAGCAGTACCCGAGGACAGGGGGCGGACACCATATATTTT. It codes for CASSTRGQGADTIYF.

The V call is TRBV15, the J call TRBJ2-1; the match to TRBD1 covers 10 bases. V trimming: 4 bases; J trimming: 2 bases; junction bases outside the gene matches: 2. The CDR3 covers 15 residues. Germline V gene data show CDR1 as LNHNV and CDR2 as YYDKDF (reference sequence). The CDR3 protein is CATSKGQGTYNEQFF. The CDR3 DNA reads as TGTGCCACCAGCAAGGGACAGGGGACCTACAATGAGCAGTTCTTC.

This sequence joins TRBV11-3 and TRBJ1-4, with TRBD1 matching over 8 bases. The CDR3 has 14 amino acids. Trimming took 5 bases from V and 7 from J; bases not matched to a gene: 6. Per the germline V gene, CDR1 is SGHNT and CDR2 is YENEEA. In DNA, the CDR3 is TGTGCCAGCAGCCAGGACAGGGATGGTGAAAAACTGTTTTTT. Protein sequence: CASSQDRDGEKLFF.

The gene calls are TRBV5-1 and TRBJ2-1; 12 bases fit TRBD2. CDR1 is SGHRS and CDR2 is YFSETQ in the germline V gene. The length of the CDR3 is 15 residues. J was trimmed by 8 bases and V by 2 bases; bases with no gene match: 5. The CDR3 sequence is CASSFLAGGPDEQFF. The CDR3 DNA is TGCGCCAGCAGCTTCCTAGCGGGAGGGCCGGATGAGCAGTTCTTC.

The genes are TRBV6-5 and TRBJ1-5, with D perhaps matching TRBD1 (5 bases). Germline V lookup: CDR1 MNHEY, CDR2 SVGAGI. This CDR3 region has 15 residues. V dropped 6 bases and J dropped 3 bases, with 15 bases sitting between them. For the CDR3, the DNA is TGTGCCAGCAGCGAACGAGGACACATCAATCAGCCCCAGCATTTT. Residues: CASSERGHINQPQHF.

This sequence joins TRBV27 and TRBJ1-2; D is unresolved. V lost 0 bases, J lost 3 bases, and 5 bases lay in between. CDR1 and CDR2 (germline): MNHEY, SMNVEV (reference sequence). CDR3 size: 13 residues. CDR3 region: CASSLSLDYGYTF. The CDR3 nucleotides read TGTGCCAGCAGTTTATCCCTAGACTATGGCTACACCTTC.

The chain combines TRBV25-1 with TRBJ1-1; D ambiguous. Germline CDR1 and CDR2: MGHDK and SYGVNS. The V and J ends lost 5 bases and 4 bases respectively, with 14 bases between them. The CDR3 is 14 amino acids. CDR3: CASSQEGVITEAFF. As DNA, the CDR3 is TGTGCCAGCAGTCAGGAGGGCGTTATCACTGAAGCTTTCTTT.

This clone was counted once. The V gene is TRBV27, the J gene TRBJ2-1; 13 positions match TRBD2. Germline CDR1 and CDR2: MNHEY and SMNVEV (reference sequence). This CDR3 is 15 amino acids long. Trimming at V came to 3 bases and at J to 5 bases, leaving 1 base not matched to a gene. CDR3 region: CASSLGTSGDNEQFF. CDR3 DNA sequence: TGTGCCAGCAGTTTGGGGACTAGCGGGGACAATGAGCAGTTCTTC.

This chain joins TRBV11-2 and TRBJ1-5; possibly TRBD1 for D (5 bases). The germline gives CDR1 SGHAT, CDR2 FQNNGV. V was trimmed by 5 bases and J by 6 bases, leaving 14 bases between them. The length of the CDR3 is 14 residues. The CDR3 DNA sequence: TGTGCCAGCAGCCTGGGGGGAGGGAGTCAGCCCCAGCATTTT. Protein: CASSLGGGSQPQHF.

This rearrangement joins TRBV6-1 to TRBJ2-7; 7 bases match TRBD2. In germline, CDR1 is MNHNS, CDR2 SASEGT. This CDR3 is 12 amino acids long. Trimming cost V 7 bases and J 7 bases; bases outside gene matches: 7. DNA for the CDR3: TGTGCCAGCATGGGGGGGACGGGGGAGCAGTACTTC. Its translation is CASMGGTGEQYF.

The chain carries TRBV7-9 and TRBJ2-1, with D tentatively TRBD1 (6 bases). Germline CDR1 reads SEHNR; CDR2 reads FQNEAQ (reference sequence). The CDR3 is made up of 16 amino acids. Trimming shortened V by 6 bases and J by 0 bases, and 15 bases separated the two germline ends. The CDR3 nucleotides read TGTGCCAGCAGACCTCAGGGGTCTAGCTCCTACAATGAGCAGTTCTTC. Protein: CASRPQGSSSYNEQFF.